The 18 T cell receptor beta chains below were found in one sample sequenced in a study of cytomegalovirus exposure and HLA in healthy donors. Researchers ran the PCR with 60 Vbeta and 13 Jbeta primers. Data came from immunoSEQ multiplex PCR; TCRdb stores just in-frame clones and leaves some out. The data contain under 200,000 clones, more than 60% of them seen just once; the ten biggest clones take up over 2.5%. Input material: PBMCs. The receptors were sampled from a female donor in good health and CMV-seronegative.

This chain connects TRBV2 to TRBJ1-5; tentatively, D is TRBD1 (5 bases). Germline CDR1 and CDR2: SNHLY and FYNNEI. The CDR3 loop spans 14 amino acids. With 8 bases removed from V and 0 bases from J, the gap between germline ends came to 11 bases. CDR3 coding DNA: TGTGCCAGCGGAGAGACAGATAGCAATCAGCCCCAGCATTTT. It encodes CASGETDSNQPQHF.

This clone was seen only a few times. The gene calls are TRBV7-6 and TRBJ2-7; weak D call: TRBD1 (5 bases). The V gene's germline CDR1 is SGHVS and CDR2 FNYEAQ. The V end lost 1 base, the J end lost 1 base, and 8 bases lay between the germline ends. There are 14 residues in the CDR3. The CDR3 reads CASSLGQPSYEQYF. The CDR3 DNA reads TGTGCCAGCAGCTTAGGACAGCCATCCTACGAGCAGTACTTC.

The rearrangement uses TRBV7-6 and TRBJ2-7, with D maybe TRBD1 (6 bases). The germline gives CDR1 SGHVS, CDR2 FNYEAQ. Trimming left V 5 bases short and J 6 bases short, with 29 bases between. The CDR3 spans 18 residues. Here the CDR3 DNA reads TGTGCCAGCAGCCAACACGGTCTGGACAGAAGTATGCGTGGCGAGCAGTACTTC. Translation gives CASSQHGLDRSMRGEQYF.

The CDR3 DNA reads TGCAGCGTTTGGCAGGGTAACCCCTCCAATGAGCAGTTCTTC. This codes for CSVWQGNPSNEQFF. This chain uses TRBV29-1 with TRBJ2-1, with a possible D match to TRBD1 (5 bases). CDR3 length: 14 amino acids. V was trimmed by 5 bases and J by 6 bases, leaving 17 bases between them. CDR1 and CDR2 (germline): SQVTM, ANQGSEA.

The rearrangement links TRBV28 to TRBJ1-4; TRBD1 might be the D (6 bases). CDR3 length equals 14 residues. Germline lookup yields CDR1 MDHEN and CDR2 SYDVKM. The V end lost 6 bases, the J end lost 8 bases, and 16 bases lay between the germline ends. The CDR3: CASSGEGVGEKLFF. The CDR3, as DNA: TGTGCCAGCAGCGGCGAGGGGGTAGGGGAAAAACTGTTTTTT.

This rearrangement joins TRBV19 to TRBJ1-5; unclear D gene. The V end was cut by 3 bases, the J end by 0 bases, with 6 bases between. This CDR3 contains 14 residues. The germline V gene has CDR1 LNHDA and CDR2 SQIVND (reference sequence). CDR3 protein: CASSIQYSNQPQHF. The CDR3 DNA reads TGTGCCAGTAGTATTCAGTATAGCAATCAGCCCCAGCATTTT.

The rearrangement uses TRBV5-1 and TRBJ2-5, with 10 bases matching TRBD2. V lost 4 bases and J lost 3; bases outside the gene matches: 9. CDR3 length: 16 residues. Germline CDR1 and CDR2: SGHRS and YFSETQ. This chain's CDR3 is CASSRLGLAGEETQYF. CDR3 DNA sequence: TGCGCCAGCAGCCGCCTCGGGCTAGCGGGGGAAGAGACCCAGTACTTC.

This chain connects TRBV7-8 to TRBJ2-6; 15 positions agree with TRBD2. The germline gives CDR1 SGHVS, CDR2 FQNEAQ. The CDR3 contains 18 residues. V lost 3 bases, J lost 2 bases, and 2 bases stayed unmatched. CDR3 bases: TGTGCCAGCAGCTTGGGACTAGCGGGAGGAACTGGGGCCAACGTCCTGACTTTC. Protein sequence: CASSLGLAGGTGANVLTF.

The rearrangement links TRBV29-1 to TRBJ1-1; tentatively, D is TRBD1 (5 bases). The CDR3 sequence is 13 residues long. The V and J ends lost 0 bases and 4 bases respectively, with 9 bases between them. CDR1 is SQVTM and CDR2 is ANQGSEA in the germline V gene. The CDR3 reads CSVEEGGGTEAFF. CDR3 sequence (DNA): TGCAGCGTTGAAGAGGGGGGAGGCACTGAAGCTTTCTTT.

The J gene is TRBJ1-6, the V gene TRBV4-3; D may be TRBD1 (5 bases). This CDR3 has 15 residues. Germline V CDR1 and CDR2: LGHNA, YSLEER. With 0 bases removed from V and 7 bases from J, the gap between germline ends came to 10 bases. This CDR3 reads CASSQDGHRNSPLHF. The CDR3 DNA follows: TGCGCCAGCAGCCAAGACGGACACCGAAATTCACCCCTCCACTTT.

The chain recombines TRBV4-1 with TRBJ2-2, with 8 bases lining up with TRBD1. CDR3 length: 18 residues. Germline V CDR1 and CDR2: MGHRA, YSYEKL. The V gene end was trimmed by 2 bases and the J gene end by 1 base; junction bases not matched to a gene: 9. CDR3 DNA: TGCGCCAGCAGCCAATCGCCACTGGACAGGGAGAACACCGGGGAGCTGTTTTTT. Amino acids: CASSQSPLDRENTGELFF.

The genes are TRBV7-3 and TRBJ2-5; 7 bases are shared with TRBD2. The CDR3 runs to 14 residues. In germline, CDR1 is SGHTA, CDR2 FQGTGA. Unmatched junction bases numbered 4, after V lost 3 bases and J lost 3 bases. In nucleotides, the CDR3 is TGTGCCAGCAGCTTCGGGACTAACAAAGAGACCCAGTACTTC. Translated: CASSFGTNKETQYF.

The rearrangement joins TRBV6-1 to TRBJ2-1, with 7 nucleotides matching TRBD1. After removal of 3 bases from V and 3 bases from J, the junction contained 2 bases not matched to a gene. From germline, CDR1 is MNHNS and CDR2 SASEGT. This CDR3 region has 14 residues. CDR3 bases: TGTGCCAGCAGTGACAGGGGGATCTACAATGAGCAGTTCTTC. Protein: CASSDRGIYNEQFF.

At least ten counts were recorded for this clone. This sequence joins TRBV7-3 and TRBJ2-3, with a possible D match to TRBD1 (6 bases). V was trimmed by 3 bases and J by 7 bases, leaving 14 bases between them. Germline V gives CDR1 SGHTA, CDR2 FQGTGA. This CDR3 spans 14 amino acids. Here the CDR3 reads CASSFGQKLNTQYF. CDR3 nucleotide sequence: TGTGCCAGCAGCTTCGGACAGAAGCTTAATACGCAGTATTTT.

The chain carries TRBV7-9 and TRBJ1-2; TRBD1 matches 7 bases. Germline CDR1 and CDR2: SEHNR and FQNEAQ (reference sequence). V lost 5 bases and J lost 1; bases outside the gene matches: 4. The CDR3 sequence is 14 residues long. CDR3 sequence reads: CASSVGQSNYGYTF. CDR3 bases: TGTGCCAGCAGCGTGGGACAGAGTAACTATGGCTACACCTTC.

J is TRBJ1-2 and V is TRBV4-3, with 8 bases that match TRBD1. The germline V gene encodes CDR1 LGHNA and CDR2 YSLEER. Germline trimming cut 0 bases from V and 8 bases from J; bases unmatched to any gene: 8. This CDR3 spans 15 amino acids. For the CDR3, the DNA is TGCGCCAGCAGCCAAGATTGGGACAGGATGAGAGGCTACACCTTC. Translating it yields CASSQDWDRMRGYTF.

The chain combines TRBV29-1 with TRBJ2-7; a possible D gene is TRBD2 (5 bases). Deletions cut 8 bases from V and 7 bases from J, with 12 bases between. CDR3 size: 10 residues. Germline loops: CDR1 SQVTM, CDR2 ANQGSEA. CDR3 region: CSLRGREQYF. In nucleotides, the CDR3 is TGCAGCCTCCGAGGGCGTGAGCAGTACTTC.

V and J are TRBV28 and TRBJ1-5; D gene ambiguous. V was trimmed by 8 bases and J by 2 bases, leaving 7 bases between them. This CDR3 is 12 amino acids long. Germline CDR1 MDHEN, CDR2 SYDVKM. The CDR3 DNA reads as TGTGCCAGCTCAGAAGGCAATCAGCCCCAGCATTTT. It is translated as CASSEGNQPQHF.